Listed below are T cell receptor beta chains from one sample, sequenced in a study of T cell responses to AZD1222 COVID-19 vaccine. Profiling relied on immunoSEQ multiplex PCR, and the TCRdb table lists in-frame clones only, not all of them. Among 150,000 to 200,000 clones listed, 85% to 90% were seen once. The sample was peripheral blood, taken on day 0 of AZD1222 vaccination. The receptor source for this set is an adult in good health. Each CDR3 is given with its conserved first and last residue. The order of the fields is V gene, D gene, J gene, clone size, CDR3 DNA, CDR3 protein. The D gene is left open where the match is weak. Clone sizes are given selectively: once, few, many, or a class where the clone is expanded.

v_gene: TRBV11-3; d_gene: TRBD2; j_gene: TRBJ2-5; abundance: .; CDR3nt: TGTGCCAGCAGCTTAGATCCCAGCGGGGGGCCGGGGACCCAGTACTTC; CDR3aa: CASSLDPSGGPGTQYF
v_gene: TRBV6-5; d_gene: .; j_gene: TRBJ1-1; abundance: few; CDR3nt: TGTGCCAGCAACCCAGGGACAAGTCCCAGGGCTTTCTTT; CDR3aa: CASNPGTSPRAFF
v_gene: TRBV7-2; d_gene: .; j_gene: TRBJ1-5; abundance: .; CDR3nt: TGTGCCAGCAGCTCTGGACGGCCGGCAGCCCAGCATTTT; CDR3aa: CASSSGRPAAQHF
v_gene: TRBV6-4; d_gene: TRBD2; j_gene: TRBJ2-3; abundance: .; CDR3nt: TGTGCCAGCAGTGACTCGGCGGGGAGGGGAGATACGCAGTATTTT; CDR3aa: CASSDSAGRGDTQYF
v_gene: TRBV6-6; d_gene: TRBD1; j_gene: TRBJ2-7; abundance: .; CDR3nt: TGTGCCAGCAGTTACTCCGGGGACAGGGGGCAGGAGCAGTACTTC; CDR3aa: CASSYSGDRGQEQYF
v_gene: TRBV3-1/TRBV3-2; d_gene: .; j_gene: TRBJ2-1; abundance: .; CDR3nt: TGTGCCAGCAGCCAAGACAGATACAATGAGCAGTTCTTC; CDR3aa: CASSQDRYNEQFF
v_gene: TRBV7-2; d_gene: .; j_gene: TRBJ1-5; abundance: .; CDR3nt: TGTGCCAGCAGCTTAGGCGGCAGGGGCGTCGAGCCCCAGCATTTT; CDR3aa: CASSLGGRGVEPQHF
v_gene: TRBV9; d_gene: .; j_gene: TRBJ2-3; abundance: .; CDR3nt: TGTGCCAGCAGCAACCCGGGAGACCCTTGGACGCAGTATTTT; CDR3aa: CASSNPGDPWTQYF
v_gene: TRBV6-5; d_gene: .; j_gene: TRBJ2-7; abundance: few; CDR3nt: TGTGCCAGCAGTTACTTTTTTGGCGGGTCCTACGAGCAGTACTTC; CDR3aa: CASSYFFGGSYEQYF
v_gene: TRBV9; d_gene: .; j_gene: TRBJ2-2; abundance: .; CDR3nt: TGTGCCAGCAGCCCATGGACCGGGGAGCTGTTTTTT; CDR3aa: CASSPWTGELFF
v_gene: TRBV28; d_gene: .; j_gene: TRBJ1-5; abundance: .; CDR3nt: TGTGCCAGCAGCACCCCCCCAGGCGGCAATCAGCCCCAGCATTTT; CDR3aa: CASSTPPGGNQPQHF
v_gene: TRBV28; d_gene: .; j_gene: TRBJ1-4; abundance: .; CDR3nt: TGTGCCAGCAGCTTACCCGAGGGGACTGAAAAACTGTTTTTT; CDR3aa: CASSLPEGTEKLFF
v_gene: TRBV28; d_gene: .; j_gene: TRBJ2-7; abundance: .; CDR3nt: TGTGCCAGCAGTGGACACCCGCCACCCTACGAGCAGTACTTC; CDR3aa: CASSGHPPPYEQYF
v_gene: TRBV10-1; d_gene: .; j_gene: TRBJ1-2; abundance: few; CDR3nt: TGCGCCAGCAGCCGCGGCCATGGTCCCAACCAAACCCTCTATGGCTACACCTTC; CDR3aa: CASSRGHGPNQTLYGYTF
v_gene: TRBV9; d_gene: TRBD2; j_gene: TRBJ2-1; abundance: .; CDR3nt: TGTGCCAGCAGCGTATTAGCGGGGGGCCAATCCTACAATGAGCAGTTCTTC; CDR3aa: CASSVLAGGQSYNEQFF
v_gene: TRBV29-1; d_gene: .; j_gene: TRBJ1-2; abundance: .; CDR3nt: TGCAGCGTTAATAATCAGCCTCCTAACTATGGCTACACCTTC; CDR3aa: CSVNNQPPNYGYTF
v_gene: TRBV2; d_gene: TRBD1; j_gene: TRBJ1-4; abundance: .; CDR3nt: TGTGCCAGCAGTGAACCGACAGGGGTATCTGAAAAACTGTTTTTT; CDR3aa: CASSEPTGVSEKLFF
v_gene: TRBV4-2; d_gene: .; j_gene: TRBJ1-2; abundance: .; CDR3nt: TGTGCCAGCAGCCAAGATTTAAGGCAGGGTAACTATGGCTACACCTTC; CDR3aa: CASSQDLRQGNYGYTF
v_gene: TRBV4-1; d_gene: TRBD2; j_gene: TRBJ2-7; abundance: .; CDR3nt: TGCGCCAGCAGCCAAGTGGAGCGGGGGAGTCGCTACGAGCAGTACTTC; CDR3aa: CASSQVERGSRYEQYF
v_gene: TRBV19; d_gene: .; j_gene: TRBJ2-3; abundance: .; CDR3nt: TGTGCCAGCGCTGAAGGGGATACGCAGTATTTT; CDR3aa: CASAEGDTQYF
v_gene: TRBV9; d_gene: TRBD2; j_gene: TRBJ2-7; abundance: .; CDR3nt: TGTGCCAGCAGCGTCGGGGGGGAGTCTACCTACGAGCAGTACTTC; CDR3aa: CASSVGGESTYEQYF
v_gene: TRBV5-5; d_gene: TRBD2; j_gene: TRBJ2-1; abundance: .; CDR3nt: TGTGCCAGCAGCTACGGACTAGCGGACAATGAGCAGTTCTTC; CDR3aa: CASSYGLADNEQFF
v_gene: TRBV15; d_gene: TRBD1; j_gene: TRBJ1-1; abundance: .; CDR3nt: TGTGCCACCAGCAGAGGGGGACAGGGTACTGAAGCTTTCTTT; CDR3aa: CATSRGGQGTEAFF
v_gene: TRBV6-5; d_gene: .; j_gene: TRBJ1-2; abundance: .; CDR3nt: TGTGCCAGCAGCCGCGGGTCAGAACGAGGCTACACCTTC; CDR3aa: CASSRGSERGYTF
v_gene: TRBV7-2; d_gene: .; j_gene: TRBJ1-2; abundance: few; CDR3nt: TGTGCCAGCAGCTTAAGGATACCGCCGAAGAACCATGGCTACACCTTC; CDR3aa: CASSLRIPPKNHGYTF
v_gene: TRBV4-2; d_gene: .; j_gene: TRBJ2-7; abundance: .; CDR3nt: TGTGCCAGCAGCCAAGAGCGGGACTCCTCCTACGAGCAGTACTTC; CDR3aa: CASSQERDSSYEQYF
v_gene: TRBV7-2; d_gene: .; j_gene: TRBJ1-4; abundance: once; CDR3nt: TGTGCCAGCAGCTTAGTTGGGGAGGCCGGGAAACTGTTTTTT; CDR3aa: CASSLVGEAGKLFF
v_gene: TRBV28; d_gene: .; j_gene: TRBJ2-7; abundance: once; CDR3nt: TGTGCCAGCAGTTTAGTCTCAGCCGGGAGCGGATACGAGCAGTACTTC; CDR3aa: CASSLVSAGSGYEQYF
v_gene: TRBV28; d_gene: .; j_gene: TRBJ1-4; abundance: .; CDR3nt: TGTGCCAGCAGTTCTCAAAGCGCTGGGGCCCTTAATGAAAAACTGTTTTTT; CDR3aa: CASSSQSAGALNEKLFF
v_gene: TRBV5-1; d_gene: .; j_gene: TRBJ2-7; abundance: .; CDR3nt: TGCGCCAGCAGCTTGGCCGTTATCACAGGGATCTCCTACGAGCAGTACTTC; CDR3aa: CASSLAVITGISYEQYF
v_gene: TRBV2; d_gene: TRBD2; j_gene: TRBJ2-1; abundance: .; CDR3nt: TGTGCCAGCGGAGGGACTAGCGGCCACAATGAGCAGTTCTTC; CDR3aa: CASGGTSGHNEQFF
v_gene: TRBV6-5; d_gene: .; j_gene: TRBJ1-5; abundance: .; CDR3nt: TGTGCCAGCACGCAAGGATACCAGCCCCAGCATTTT; CDR3aa: CASTQGYQPQHF
v_gene: TRBV3-1/TRBV3-2; d_gene: .; j_gene: TRBJ1-3; abundance: .; CDR3nt: TGTGCCAGCAGCCCCCGGGGAGGGCTTCAACGAGCCATATATTTT; CDR3aa: CASSPRGGLQRAIYF
v_gene: TRBV7-8; d_gene: TRBD2; j_gene: TRBJ2-1; abundance: .; CDR3nt: TGTGCCAGCAGCCGTTTAGCGGGGGGGCCTCAGTTCTTC; CDR3aa: CASSRLAGGPQFF
v_gene: TRBV5-1; d_gene: .; j_gene: TRBJ1-2; abundance: .; CDR3nt: TGCGCCAGCAGCTTGGAAGGTGGAGGGCGGGACTATGGCTACACCTTC; CDR3aa: CASSLEGGGRDYGYTF
v_gene: TRBV19; d_gene: TRBD1; j_gene: TRBJ1-1; abundance: .; CDR3nt: TGTGCCAGTAGTAGAGGACAGGGGTACACTGAAGCTTTCTTT; CDR3aa: CASSRGQGYTEAFF
v_gene: TRBV7-6; d_gene: .; j_gene: TRBJ2-5; abundance: .; CDR3nt: TGTGCCAGCAGCTTAGCCAACGGGGCCCAAGAGACCCAGTACTTC; CDR3aa: CASSLANGAQETQYF
v_gene: TRBV7-9; d_gene: .; j_gene: TRBJ2-7; abundance: .; CDR3nt: TGTGCCAGCAGCTTAGTAGAACAGGATTACGAGCAGTACTTC; CDR3aa: CASSLVEQDYEQYF
v_gene: TRBV4-3; d_gene: .; j_gene: TRBJ1-4; abundance: .; CDR3nt: TGCGCCAGCAGCCAAGAAGGACCACCAACGGGCGAAAAACTGTTTTTT; CDR3aa: CASSQEGPPTGEKLFF
v_gene: TRBV19; d_gene: .; j_gene: TRBJ1-5; abundance: .; CDR3nt: TGTGCCAGTAGTCAATTTGGCGACTATGGGAATCAGCCCCAGCATTTT; CDR3aa: CASSQFGDYGNQPQHF
v_gene: TRBV2; d_gene: .; j_gene: TRBJ1-1; abundance: .; CDR3nt: TGTGCCAGCACCGCCGGAAACACTGAAGCTTTCTTT; CDR3aa: CASTAGNTEAFF
v_gene: TRBV10-1; d_gene: .; j_gene: TRBJ1-2; abundance: few; CDR3nt: TGCGCCAGCAGTGTAGACAGGACCTATGGCTACACCTTC; CDR3aa: CASSVDRTYGYTF
v_gene: TRBV11-2; d_gene: .; j_gene: TRBJ1-5; abundance: .; CDR3nt: TGTGCCAGCTCCTCGGGAGGGCCCCAGCATTTT; CDR3aa: CASSSGGPQHF
v_gene: TRBV6-1; d_gene: TRBD1; j_gene: TRBJ1-5; abundance: .; CDR3nt: TGTGCCAGCAGTGATCCCCAGGGGGCATGGAAGCCCCAGCATTTT; CDR3aa: CASSDPQGAWKPQHF
v_gene: TRBV30; d_gene: .; j_gene: TRBJ1-5; abundance: .; CDR3nt: TGTGCCTGGGGGGTAGGGGTTGGGCCCCAGCATTTT; CDR3aa: CAWGVGVGPQHF
v_gene: TRBV6-5; d_gene: .; j_gene: TRBJ1-6; abundance: .; CDR3nt: TGTGCCAGCAGAGCTCTGGAAAATTCACCCCTCCACTTT; CDR3aa: CASRALENSPLHF